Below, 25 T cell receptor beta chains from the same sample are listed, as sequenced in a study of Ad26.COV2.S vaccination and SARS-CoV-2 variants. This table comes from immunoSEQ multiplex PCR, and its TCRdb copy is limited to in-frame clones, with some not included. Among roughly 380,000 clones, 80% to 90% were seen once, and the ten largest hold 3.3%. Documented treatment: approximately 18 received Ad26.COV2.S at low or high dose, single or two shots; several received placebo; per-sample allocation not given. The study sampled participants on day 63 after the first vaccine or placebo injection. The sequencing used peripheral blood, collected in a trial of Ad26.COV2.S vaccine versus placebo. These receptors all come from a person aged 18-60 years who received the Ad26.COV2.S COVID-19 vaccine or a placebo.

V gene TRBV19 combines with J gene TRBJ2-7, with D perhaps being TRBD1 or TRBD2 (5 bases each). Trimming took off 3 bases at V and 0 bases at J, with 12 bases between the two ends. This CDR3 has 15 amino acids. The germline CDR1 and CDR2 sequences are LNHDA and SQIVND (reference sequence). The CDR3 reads CASSISGTHSYEQYF. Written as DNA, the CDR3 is TGTGCCAGTAGTATTTCAGGGACGCACTCCTACGAGCAGTACTTC.

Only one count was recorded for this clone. For the CDR3, the DNA is TGTGCCAGCAGCGCTGGGACAGCTTATAGCAATCAGCCCCAGCATTTT. Its translation is CASSAGTAYSNQPQHF. This sequence joins TRBV2 and TRBJ1-5, with 7 positions matching TRBD1. Germline V gives CDR1 SNHLY, CDR2 FYNNEI. This CDR3 is 16 amino acids long. The ends lost 6 bases at V and 0 bases at J; junction bases unmatched: 8.

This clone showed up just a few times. The CDR3 sequence is CASSFLTSGETDTQYF. DNA of the CDR3: TGTGCCAGCAGCTTCTTGACTAGCGGGGAGACAGATACGCAGTATTTT. The rearrangement uses TRBV7-6 and TRBJ2-3; TRBD2 matches at 11 bases. The CDR3 has 16 amino acids. Germline V gene sequence: CDR1 SGHVS, CDR2 FNYEAQ. With 3 bases clipped from V and 3 bases from J, the junction kept 5 bases outside the gene matches.

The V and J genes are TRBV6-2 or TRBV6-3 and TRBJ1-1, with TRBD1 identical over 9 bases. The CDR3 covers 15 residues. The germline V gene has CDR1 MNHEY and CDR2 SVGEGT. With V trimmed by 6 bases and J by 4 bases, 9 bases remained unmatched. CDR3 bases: TGTGCCAGCAGCACTACAGGGGGCGTCGGCACTGAAGCTTTCTTT. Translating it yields CASSTTGGVGTEAFF.

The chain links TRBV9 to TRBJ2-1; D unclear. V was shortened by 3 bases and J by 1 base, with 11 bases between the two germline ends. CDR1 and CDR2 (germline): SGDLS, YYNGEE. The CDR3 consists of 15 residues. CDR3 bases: TGTGCCAGCAGCGGGGGTGGGAATTCCTACAATGAGCAGTTCTTC. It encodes CASSGGGNSYNEQFF.

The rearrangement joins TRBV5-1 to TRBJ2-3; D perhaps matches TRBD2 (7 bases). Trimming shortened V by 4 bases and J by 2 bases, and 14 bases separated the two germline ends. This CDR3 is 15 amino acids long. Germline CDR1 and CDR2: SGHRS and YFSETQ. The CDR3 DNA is TGCGCCAGCAGCCAGGCGGGGGCCCTCACAGATACGCAGTATTTT. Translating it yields CASSQAGALTDTQYF.

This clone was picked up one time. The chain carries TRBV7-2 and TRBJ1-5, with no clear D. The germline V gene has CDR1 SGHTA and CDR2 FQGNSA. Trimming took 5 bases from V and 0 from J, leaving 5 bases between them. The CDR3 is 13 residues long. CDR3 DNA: TGTGCCAGCAGCCAAAATAGCAATCAGCCCCAGCATTTT. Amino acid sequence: CASSQNSNQPQHF.

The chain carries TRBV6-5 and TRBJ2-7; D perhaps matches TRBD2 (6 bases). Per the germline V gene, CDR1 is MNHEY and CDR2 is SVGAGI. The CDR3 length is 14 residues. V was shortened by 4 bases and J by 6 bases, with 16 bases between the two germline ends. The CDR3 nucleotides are TGTGCCAGCAGTTGGGGGGAGAGAGGCCCCGAGCAGTACTTC. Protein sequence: CASSWGERGPEQYF.

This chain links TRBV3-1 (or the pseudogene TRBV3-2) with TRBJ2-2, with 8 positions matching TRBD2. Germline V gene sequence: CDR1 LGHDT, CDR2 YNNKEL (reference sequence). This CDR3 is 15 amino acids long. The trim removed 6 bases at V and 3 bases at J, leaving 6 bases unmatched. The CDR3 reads CASRTQRGHTGELFF. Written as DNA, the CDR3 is TGTGCCAGCAGGACTCAGCGGGGGCACACCGGGGAGCTGTTTTTT.

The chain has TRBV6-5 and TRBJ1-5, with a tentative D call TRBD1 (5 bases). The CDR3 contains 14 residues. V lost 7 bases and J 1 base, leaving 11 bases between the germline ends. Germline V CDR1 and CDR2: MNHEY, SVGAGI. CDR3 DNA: TGTGCCAGCACAGGAAGGACAAGCAATCAGCCCCAGCATTTT. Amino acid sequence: CASTGRTSNQPQHF.

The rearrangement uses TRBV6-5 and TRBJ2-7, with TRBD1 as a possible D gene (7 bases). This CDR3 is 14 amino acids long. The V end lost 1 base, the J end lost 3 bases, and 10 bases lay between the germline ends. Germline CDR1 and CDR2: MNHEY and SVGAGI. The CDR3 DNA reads TGTGCCAGCAGTTACTGGCAGGGGGGCTACGAGCAGTACTTC. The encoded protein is CASSYWQGGYEQYF.

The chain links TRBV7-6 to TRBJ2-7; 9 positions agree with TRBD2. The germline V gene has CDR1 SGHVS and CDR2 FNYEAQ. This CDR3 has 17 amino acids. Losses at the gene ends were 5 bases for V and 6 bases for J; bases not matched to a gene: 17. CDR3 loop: CASSPQAAGGPRSEQYF. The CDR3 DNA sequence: TGTGCCAGCAGCCCCCAGGCAGCGGGAGGTCCCCGATCCGAGCAGTACTTC.

The CDR3 region has the DNA TGTGCCAGCTCTGGCAGGGGCGAGACCCAGTACTTC. This translates into CASSGRGETQYF. The chain has TRBV7-2 and TRBJ2-5; tentatively, D is TRBD1 (6 bases). This CDR3 is 12 amino acids long. The V end was cut by 8 bases, the J end by 5 bases, with 12 bases between. Per germline, CDR1 SGHTA and CDR2 FQGNSA.

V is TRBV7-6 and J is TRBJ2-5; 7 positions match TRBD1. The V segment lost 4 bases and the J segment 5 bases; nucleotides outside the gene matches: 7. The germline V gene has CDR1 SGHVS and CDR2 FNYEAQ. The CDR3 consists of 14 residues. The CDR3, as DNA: TGTGCCAGCAGCTCGCGCGGCAGGGGGGAGACCCAGTACTTC. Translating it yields CASSSRGRGETQYF.

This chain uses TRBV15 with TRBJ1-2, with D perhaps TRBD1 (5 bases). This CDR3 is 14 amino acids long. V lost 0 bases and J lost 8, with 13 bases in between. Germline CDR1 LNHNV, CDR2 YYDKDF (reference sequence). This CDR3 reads CATSRDQGASGYTF. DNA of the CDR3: TGTGCCACCAGCAGAGATCAAGGGGCCTCAGGCTACACCTTC.

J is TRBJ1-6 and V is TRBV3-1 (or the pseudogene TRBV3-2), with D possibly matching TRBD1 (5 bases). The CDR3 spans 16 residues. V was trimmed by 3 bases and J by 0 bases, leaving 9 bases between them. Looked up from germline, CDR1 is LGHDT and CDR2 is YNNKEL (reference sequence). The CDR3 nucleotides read TGTGCCAGCAGCCATGACAGAAGCTCCTATAATTCACCCCTCCACTTT. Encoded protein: CASSHDRSSYNSPLHF.

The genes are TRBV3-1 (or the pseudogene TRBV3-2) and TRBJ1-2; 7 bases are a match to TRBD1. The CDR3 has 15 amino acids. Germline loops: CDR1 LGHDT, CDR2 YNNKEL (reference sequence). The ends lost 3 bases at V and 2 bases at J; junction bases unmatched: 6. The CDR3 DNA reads TGTGCCAGCAGCCATCTCGCCAGGGGGAACTATGGCTACACCTTC. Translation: CASSHLARGNYGYTF.

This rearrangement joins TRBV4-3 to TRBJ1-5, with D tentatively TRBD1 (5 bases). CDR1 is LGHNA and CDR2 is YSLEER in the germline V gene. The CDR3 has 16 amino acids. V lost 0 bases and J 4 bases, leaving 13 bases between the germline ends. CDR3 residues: CASSQDWGSPNQPQHF. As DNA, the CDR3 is TGCGCCAGCAGCCAAGATTGGGGCAGCCCAAATCAGCCCCAGCATTTT.

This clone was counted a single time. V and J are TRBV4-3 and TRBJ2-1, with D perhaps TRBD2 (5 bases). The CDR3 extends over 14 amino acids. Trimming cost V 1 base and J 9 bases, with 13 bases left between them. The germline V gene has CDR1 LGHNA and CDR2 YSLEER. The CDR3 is CASSQVTGLVEQFF. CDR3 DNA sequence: TGCGCCAGCAGCCAAGTGACGGGATTGGTTGAGCAGTTCTTC.

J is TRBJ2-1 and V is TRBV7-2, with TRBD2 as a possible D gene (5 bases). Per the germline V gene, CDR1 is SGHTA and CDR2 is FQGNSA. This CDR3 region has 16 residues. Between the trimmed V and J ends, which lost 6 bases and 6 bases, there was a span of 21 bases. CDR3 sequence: CASSSTPGEGSNEQFF. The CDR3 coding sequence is TGTGCCAGCAGTTCAACCCCGGGTGAGGGTAGCAATGAGCAGTTCTTC.

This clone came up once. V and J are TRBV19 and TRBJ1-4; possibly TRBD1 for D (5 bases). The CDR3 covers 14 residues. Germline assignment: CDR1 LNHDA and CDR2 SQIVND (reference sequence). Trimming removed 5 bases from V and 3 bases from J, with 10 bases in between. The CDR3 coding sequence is TGTGCCAGTAGTGTGACAGTTCCTAATGAAAAACTGTTTTTT. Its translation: CASSVTVPNEKLFF.

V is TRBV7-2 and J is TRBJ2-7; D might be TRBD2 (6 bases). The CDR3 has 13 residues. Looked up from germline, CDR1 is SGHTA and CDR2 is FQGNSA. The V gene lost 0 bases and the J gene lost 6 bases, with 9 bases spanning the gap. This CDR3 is CASSLARGTEQYF. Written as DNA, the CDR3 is TGTGCCAGCAGCTTAGCGCGCGGGACCGAGCAGTACTTC. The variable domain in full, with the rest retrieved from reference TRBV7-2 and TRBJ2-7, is GAGVSQSPSNKVTEKGKDVELRCDPISGHTALYWYRQSLGQGLEFLIYFQGNSAPDKSGLPSDRFSAERTGGSVSTLTIQRTQQEDSAVYLCASSLARGTEQYFGPGTRLTVT.

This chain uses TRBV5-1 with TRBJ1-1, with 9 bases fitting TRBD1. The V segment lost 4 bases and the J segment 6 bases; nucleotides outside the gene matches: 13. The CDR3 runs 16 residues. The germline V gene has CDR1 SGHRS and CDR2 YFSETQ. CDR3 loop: CASSAGQGGVGAEAFF. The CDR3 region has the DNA TGCGCCAGCAGCGCGGGACAGGGAGGAGTCGGCGCTGAAGCTTTCTTT.

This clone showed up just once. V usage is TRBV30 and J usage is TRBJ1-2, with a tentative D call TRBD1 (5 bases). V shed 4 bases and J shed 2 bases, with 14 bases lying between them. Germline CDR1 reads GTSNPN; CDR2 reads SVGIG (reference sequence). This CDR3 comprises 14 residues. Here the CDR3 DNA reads TGTGCCTGGAAAGACAGACCATCAAACTATGGCTACACCTTC. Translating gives CAWKDRPSNYGYTF.

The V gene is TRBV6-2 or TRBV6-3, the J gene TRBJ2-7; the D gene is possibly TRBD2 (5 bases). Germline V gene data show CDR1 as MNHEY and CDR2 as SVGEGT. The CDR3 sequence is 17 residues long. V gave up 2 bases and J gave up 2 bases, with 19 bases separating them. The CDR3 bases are TGTGCCAGCAGTTACCCGAGCGGACGCGTCTTCACCTACGAGCAGTACTTC. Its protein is CASSYPSGRVFTYEQYF.